The T cell receptor (beta chain) under discussion was sequenced for a study of shared clonotypes between healthy human individuals. Across the study: Per donor, three plates held CD4 naive cells, three held CD4 memory, two held CD8 naive and one held CD8 memory. Overall study results and limits: Donors were few, which limited the genetic and exposure-history diversity represented. Naive subsets usually exceeded memory subsets in estimated richness.

Terminally differentiated effector memory CD45RA+ cells were excluded from the naive CD8 cells, which were CD45RO-negative and positively selected for CCR7. Assay used: immunoSEQ multiplex PCR; TCRdb lists only in-frame clones, some missing. Seen here are roughly 2 million clones, over 85% observed once, and the top ten hold around 1.1%. On this clone: No antigen is known for it.

This CDR3 is built from 14 residues. The V segment lost 6 bases and the J segment 2 bases; nucleotides outside the gene matches: 6. The germline CDR1 and CDR2 sequences are MDHEN and SYDVKM. The source of this sequence is a man in his late teens or twenties in good health. Sequencing was carried out using naive CD8+ T cells sorted from blood. The V call is TRBV28, the J call TRBJ2-7; 8 bases map to TRBD1. The CDR3 nucleotides are TGTGCCAGCAGCCGGACGACAGGGGCCTACGAGCAGTACTTC. This gives the protein CASSRTTGAYEQYF.